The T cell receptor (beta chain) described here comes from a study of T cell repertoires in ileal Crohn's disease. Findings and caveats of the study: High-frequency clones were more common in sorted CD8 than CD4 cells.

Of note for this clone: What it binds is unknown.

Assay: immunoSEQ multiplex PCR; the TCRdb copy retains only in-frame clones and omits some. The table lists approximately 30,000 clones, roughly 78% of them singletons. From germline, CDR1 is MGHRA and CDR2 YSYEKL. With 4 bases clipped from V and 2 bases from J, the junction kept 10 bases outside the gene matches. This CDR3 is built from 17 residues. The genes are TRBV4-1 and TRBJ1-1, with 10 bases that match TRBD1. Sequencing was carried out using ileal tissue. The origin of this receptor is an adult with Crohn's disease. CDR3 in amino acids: CASSRDPRTGGNTEAFF. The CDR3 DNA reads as TGCGCCAGCAGCCGGGACCCAAGGACAGGGGGTAACACTGAAGCTTTCTTT.